This T cell receptor beta chain came from a study of beta chain features in type 1 diabetes. Remarks on this clone: The antigen remains undetermined.

The J segment lost 0 bases and the V segment lost 6 bases, leaving 10 bases of the junction unmatched. CDR3 size: 17 residues. CDR1 and CDR2 from the germline V gene are SGHVS and FQNEAQ. cDNA synthesis used the whole RNA isolate, giving expressed TCRB sequences. Using immunoSEQ multiplex PCR, the repertoire was profiled, and TCRdb retains in-frame clones only, with some absent. This sample yields around 170,000 clones, of which 8.5% to 10% are seen a single time; about 0.65% belongs to the top ten. Sorted CD4+ subsets: naive, central memory, regulatory, stem cell-like memory (CD45RO/CCR7/CD25/CD127/CD95/CD27 panel). Study-level results: Shortening of TCRB CDR3s, moderate but significant, appeared in all four CD4+ subsets of Type 1 diabetes patients. VDJ junctions sequenced from type 1 diabetes patients showed fewer insertions and more deletions.

The chain joins TRBV7-8 to TRBJ2-1; 8 bases are shared with TRBD2. The sequencing input was central memory CD4+ T cells from blood. The receptor was isolated from a woman in her 30s with type 1 diabetes. CDR3 residues: CASSPRWREDSYNEQFF. The CDR3 DNA follows: TGTGCCAGCAGTCCCAGGTGGCGGGAGGACTCCTACAATGAGCAGTTCTTC.